This T cell receptor (beta chain) was observed in a study of T cell responses to AZD1222 COVID-19 vaccine. This CDR3 region has 14 residues. In germline, CDR1 is SGDLS, CDR2 YYNGEE. V lost 1 base to trimming and J lost 3 bases, with 10 bases between them. Some clones are missing from TCRdb's copy, which holds only in-frame ones; the method was immunoSEQ multiplex PCR. The sample contains 130,000 or so clones, 80% to 90% of which appear only once. The source is an adult in good health. This sequence joins TRBV9 and TRBJ1-2; D remains ambiguous. The specimen was peripheral blood, collected on day 0 of AZD1222 vaccination. CDR3 protein: CASSVWSTDYGYTF. The CDR3, as DNA: TGTGCCAGCAGCGTATGGTCCACGGACTATGGCTACACCTTC.